This T cell receptor beta chain is drawn from a study of blood T cell repertoires in COVID-19. Study information: Samples of COVID-19 (acute and convalescent) were obtained from the United States, Italy and Spain. Sources were T cells, B-cell-depleted T cells, or PBMCs; the material itself was cDNA or gDNA.

Trimming took 0 bases from V and 7 from J; bases not matched to a gene: 4. This CDR3 region has 15 residues. In germline, CDR1 is MRHNA, CDR2 SNTAGT. Per the study methods: Amplification of reference gene primers provided the estimated nucleated cell counts. Clones were sequenced by immunoSEQ multiplex PCR, and TCRdb holds only the in-frame ones, with some missing. V and J calls and clone size follow that table, whereas D and trimming were derived from the DNA. The sample carries a few hundred thousand clones, about 88% recorded once. Sequencing was carried out using peripheral blood. The sequence was collected from a woman in her sixties or seventies with acute or convalescent COVID-19. J is TRBJ2-2 and V is TRBV6-4; 8 nucleotides align to TRBD2. The CDR3 reads CASSDSFREGGELFF. The DNA for the CDR3 is TGTGCCAGCAGTGACTCGTTCCGGGAGGGCGGGGAGCTGTTTTTT.